Reported below is one T cell receptor (beta chain). Its antigen is still unknown. The sample is drawn from a study of T cell repertoires in cytomegalovirus infection. Points from the study as a whole: HLA-C-restricted, CMV-specific TCR beta clonotypes were dominant ex vivo.

MiXCR, run by TCRdb on the reads, gives a single entry per CDR3 protein. Here the sample spans some 920,000 distinct CDR3 sequences, roughly 30% being singletons. The germline CDR1 and CDR2 sequences are MNHEY and SVGAGI. The trim removed 6 bases at V and 6 bases at J, leaving 3 bases unmatched. The CDR3 loop spans 12 amino acids. The receptor comes from a human donor in good health (CMV status not recorded). Some clones in this sample may be carry-over from other donors' samples. The sequenced sample was cultured CD8+ T cells from PBMCs, obtained from culture after CMV antigen stimulation. This rearrangement joins TRBV6-5 to TRBJ2-7, with 9 bases matching TRBD1. CDR3 nucleotide sequence: TGTGCCAGCAGAGGACAGGGGCCCGAGCAGTACGTC. Translated: CASRGQGPEQYV.